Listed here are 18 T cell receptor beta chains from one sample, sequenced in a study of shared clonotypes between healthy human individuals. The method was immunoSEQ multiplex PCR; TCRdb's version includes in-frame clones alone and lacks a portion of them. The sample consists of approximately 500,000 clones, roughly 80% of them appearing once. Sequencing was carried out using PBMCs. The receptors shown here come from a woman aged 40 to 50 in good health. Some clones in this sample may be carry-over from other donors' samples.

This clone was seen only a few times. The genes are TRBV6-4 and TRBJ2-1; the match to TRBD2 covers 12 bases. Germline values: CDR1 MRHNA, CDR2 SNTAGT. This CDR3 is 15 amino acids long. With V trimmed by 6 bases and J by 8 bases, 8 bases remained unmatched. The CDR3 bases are TGTGCCAGCAGCGAGACTAGCGGGAGTGGCGATGAGCAGTTCTTC. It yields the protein CASSETSGSGDEQFF.

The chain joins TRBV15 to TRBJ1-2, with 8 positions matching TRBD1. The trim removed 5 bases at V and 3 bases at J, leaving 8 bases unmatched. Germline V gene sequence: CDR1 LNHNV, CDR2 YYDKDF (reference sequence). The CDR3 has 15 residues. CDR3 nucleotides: TGTGCCACCAGCCCTAGGACAGGGTCGGACTATGGCTACACCTTC. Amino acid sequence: CATSPRTGSDYGYTF.

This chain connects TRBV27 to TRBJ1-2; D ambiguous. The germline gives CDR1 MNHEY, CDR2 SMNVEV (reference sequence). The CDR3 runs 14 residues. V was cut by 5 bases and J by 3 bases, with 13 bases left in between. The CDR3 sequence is CASSPDSGDYGYTF. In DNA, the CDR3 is TGTGCCAGCAGTCCAGATTCCGGGGACTATGGCTACACCTTC.

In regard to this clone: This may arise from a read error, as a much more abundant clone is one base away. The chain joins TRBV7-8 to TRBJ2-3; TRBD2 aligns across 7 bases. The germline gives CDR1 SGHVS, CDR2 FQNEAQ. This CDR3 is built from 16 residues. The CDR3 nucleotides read TGTGCCAGCAGCTCATTTGCTAGCGGCAGCACAGATTCGCAGTATTTT. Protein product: CASSSFASGSTDSQYF.

CDR3 protein: CASSTETYNEQFF. The CDR3 DNA reads TGTGCCAGCAGTACGGAAACCTACAATGAGCAGTTCTTC. V gene TRBV2 combines with J gene TRBJ2-1, with no clear D. Looked up from germline, CDR1 is SNHLY and CDR2 is FYNNEI. V was cut by 5 bases and J by 2 bases, with 7 bases left in between. The CDR3 totals 13 residues.

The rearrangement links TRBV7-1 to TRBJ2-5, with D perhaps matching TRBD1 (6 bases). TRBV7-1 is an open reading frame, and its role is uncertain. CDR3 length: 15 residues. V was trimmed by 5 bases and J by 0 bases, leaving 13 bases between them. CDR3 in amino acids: CASSTGQRYQETQYF. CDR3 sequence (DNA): TGTGCCAGCAGCACCGGACAGCGGTACCAAGAGACCCAGTACTTC.

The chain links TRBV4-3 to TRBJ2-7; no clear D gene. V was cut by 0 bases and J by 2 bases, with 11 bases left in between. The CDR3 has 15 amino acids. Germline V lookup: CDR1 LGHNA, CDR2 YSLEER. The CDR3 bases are TGCGCCAGCAGCCAAGATTCCACCGGAGCCTACGAGCAGTACTTC. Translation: CASSQDSTGAYEQYF.

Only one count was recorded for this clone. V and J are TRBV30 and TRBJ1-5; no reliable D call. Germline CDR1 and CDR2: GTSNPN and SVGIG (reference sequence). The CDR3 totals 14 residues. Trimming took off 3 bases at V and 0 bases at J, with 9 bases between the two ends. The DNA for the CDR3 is TGTGCCTGGAGCCCGGGAGATAGCAATCAGCCCCAGCATTTT. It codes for CAWSPGDSNQPQHF.

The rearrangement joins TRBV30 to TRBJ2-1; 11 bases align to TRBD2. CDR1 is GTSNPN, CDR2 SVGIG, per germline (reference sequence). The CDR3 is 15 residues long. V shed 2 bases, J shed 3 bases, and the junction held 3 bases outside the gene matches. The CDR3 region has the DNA TGTGCCTGGAGTTCCACTAGCGGGAGCTACAATGAGCAGTTCTTC. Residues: CAWSSTSGSYNEQFF.

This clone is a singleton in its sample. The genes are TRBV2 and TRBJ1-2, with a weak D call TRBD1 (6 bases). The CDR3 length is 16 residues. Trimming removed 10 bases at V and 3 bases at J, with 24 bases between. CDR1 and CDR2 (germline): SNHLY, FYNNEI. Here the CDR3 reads CATKGQDRRDDYGYTF. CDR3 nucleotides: TGTGCCACCAAGGGACAAGACAGAAGAGACGACTATGGCTACACCTTC.

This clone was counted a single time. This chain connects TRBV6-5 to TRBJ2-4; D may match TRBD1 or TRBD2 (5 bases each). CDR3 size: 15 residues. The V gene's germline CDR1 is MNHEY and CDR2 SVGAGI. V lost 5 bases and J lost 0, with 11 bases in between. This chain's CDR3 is CASSTGTVAKNIQYF. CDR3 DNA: TGTGCCAGCAGTACGGGGACGGTAGCCAAAAACATTCAGTACTTC.

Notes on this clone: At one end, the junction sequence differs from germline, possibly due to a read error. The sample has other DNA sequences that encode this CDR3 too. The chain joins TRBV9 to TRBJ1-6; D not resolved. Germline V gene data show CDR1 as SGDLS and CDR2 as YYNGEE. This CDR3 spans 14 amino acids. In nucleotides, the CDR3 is TGTGCTAGCAGCGTAGCACGGGAAAATTCACCCCTCCACTTT. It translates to CASSVARENSPLHF.

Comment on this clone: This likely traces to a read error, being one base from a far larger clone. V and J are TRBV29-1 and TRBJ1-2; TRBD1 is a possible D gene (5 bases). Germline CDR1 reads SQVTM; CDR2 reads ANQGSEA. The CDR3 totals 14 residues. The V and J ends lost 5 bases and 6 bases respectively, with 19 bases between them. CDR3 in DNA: TGCAGCGTTACCTCCCTCCTGGACAACGATGGCTACACCTTC. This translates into CSVTSLLDNDGYTF.

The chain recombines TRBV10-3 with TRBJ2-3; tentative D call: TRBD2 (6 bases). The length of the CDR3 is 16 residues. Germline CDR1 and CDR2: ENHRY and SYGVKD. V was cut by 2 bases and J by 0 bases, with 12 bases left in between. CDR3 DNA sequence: TGTGCCATCAGTGAGCGACTAGTATCAAGCACAGATACGCAGTATTTT. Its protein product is CAISERLVSSTDTQYF.

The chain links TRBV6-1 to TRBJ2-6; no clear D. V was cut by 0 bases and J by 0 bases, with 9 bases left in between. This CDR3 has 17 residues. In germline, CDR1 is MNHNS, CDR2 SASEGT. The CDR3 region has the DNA TGTGCCAGCAGTGAAGCGGGCTATTCCTCTGGGGCCAACGTCCTGACTTTC. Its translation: CASSEAGYSSGANVLTF.

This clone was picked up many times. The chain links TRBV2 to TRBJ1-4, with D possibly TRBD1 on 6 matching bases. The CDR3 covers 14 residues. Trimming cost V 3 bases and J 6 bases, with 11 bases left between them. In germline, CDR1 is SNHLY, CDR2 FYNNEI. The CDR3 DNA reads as TGTGCCAGCAGTGATCGGGGGCTGGATGAAAAACTGTTTTTT. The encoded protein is CASSDRGLDEKLFF.

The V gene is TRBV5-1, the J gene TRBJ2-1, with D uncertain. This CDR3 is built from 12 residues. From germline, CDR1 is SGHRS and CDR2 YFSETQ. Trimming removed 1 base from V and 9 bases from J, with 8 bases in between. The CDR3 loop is CASSLLLGEQFF. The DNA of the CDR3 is TGCGCCAGCAGCTTGTTATTGGGTGAGCAGTTCTTC.

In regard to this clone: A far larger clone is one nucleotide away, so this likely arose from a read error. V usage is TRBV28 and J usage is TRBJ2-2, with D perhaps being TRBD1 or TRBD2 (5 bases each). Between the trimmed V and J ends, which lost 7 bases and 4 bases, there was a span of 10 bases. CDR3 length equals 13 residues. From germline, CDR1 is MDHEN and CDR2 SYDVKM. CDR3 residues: CASKRGGTGELFF. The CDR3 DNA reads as TGTGCCAGCAAGAGGGGTGGCACCGGGGAGCTGTTTTTT.